This T cell receptor (beta chain) stems from a study of identical twins' blood T cells. Study at large: About six alpha and about 6 beta libraries together yielded 50 million or so reads.

As for this clonotype: Antigen specificity is unknown.

The donors were healthy female monozygous twins, three pairs in total. Authors' analysis steps: Each library had 2.2 to 3.6 million CDR3 reads and about 90,000 to nearly 500,000 clonotypes. Each CDR3 protein gets one entry after TCRdb re-called the 5' RACE reads with MiXCR. TCRdb, not the original authors, processed these V and J calls. The profile covers 350,000 to 400,000 distinct CDR3 sequences, with 25% to 35% appearing a single time and about 6.1% taken by the ten largest. Overall study findings and caveats: Abundant TCRbeta CDR3s overlapped more between twins than with unrelated donors.

V gave up 0 bases and J gave up 6 bases, with 18 bases separating them. Germline-derived CDR1 and CDR2 are MNHEY and SVGAGI. The CDR3 contains 17 residues. The material sequenced was PBMCs. The receptor's source is a woman aged 18-49 years in good health. The chain links TRBV6-5 to TRBJ2-1; the D gene is possibly TRBD2 (6 bases). Here the CDR3 DNA reads TGTGCCAGCAGTTACTCGATTTCACGGGGGTATCTCAATGAGCAGTTCTTC. Protein sequence: CASSYSISRGYLNEQFF.